Included here is one TCR beta chain sequence, with context. Its specificity is unknown. Patients were ineligible given autoimmune disease history or systemic immunosuppression. Per the germline V gene, CDR1 is KGHSH and CDR2 is LQKENI. This CDR3 has 16 residues. V trimming: 6 bases; J trimming: 0 bases; junction bases outside the gene matches: 10. This sample was taken from a study of OX40 agonist ivuxolimab in advanced cancers. For the study at large: Of mixed ages from about 20 to 85 and averaging approximately 60 years, the group was over 80% male.

Broader study findings: No antigen was identified for the clonally expanded peripheral T cells.

Clones were sequenced by immunoSEQ multiplex PCR, and TCRdb holds only the in-frame ones, with some missing. The data hold tens of thousands of clones, with roughly nine tenths observed a single time. The sequenced sample was CD4+ or CD8+ T cells sorted from blood, obtained in a trial of the OX40 agonist ivuxolimab. The clonotype originates from an adult with an advanced solid tumor such as melanoma, head and neck, liver or kidney cancer. This chain joins TRBV18 and TRBJ1-1, with 7 bases that match TRBD1. The CDR3 region has the DNA TGTGCCAGCTCCCGCGACAGGGTAGGGGTGAACACTGAAGCTTTCTTT. This codes for CASSRDRVGVNTEAFF.